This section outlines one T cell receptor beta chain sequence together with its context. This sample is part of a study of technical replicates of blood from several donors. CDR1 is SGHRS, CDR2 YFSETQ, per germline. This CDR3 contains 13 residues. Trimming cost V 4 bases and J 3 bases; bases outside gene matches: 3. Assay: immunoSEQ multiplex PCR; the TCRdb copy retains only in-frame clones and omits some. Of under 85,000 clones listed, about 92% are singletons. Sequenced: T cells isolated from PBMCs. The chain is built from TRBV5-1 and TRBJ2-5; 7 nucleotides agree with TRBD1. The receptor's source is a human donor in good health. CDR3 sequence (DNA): TGCGCCAGCAGCCCCGACAGGGAAGAGACCCAGTACTTC. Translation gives CASSPDREETQYF.